The rows below give T cell receptor beta chains drawn from one sample of a study of PD-1 blockade in classical Hodgkin lymphoma. Clones were read by immunoSEQ multiplex PCR, and TCRdb kept only the in-frame ones, dropping some. The sample holds about 12,000 clones, 88% seen once. Sequencing used CD4+ T cells from blood, obtained before the fourth cycle of nivolumab. These receptors originate from a human donor with classical Hodgkin lymphoma. Each CDR3 is given with its conserved first and last residue. A D gene is named only where the DNA matches it firmly. Expanded clones are given a class, and other clones once, few, many or no size at all.

D gene: NA
V gene: TRBV7-3
J gene: TRBJ1-1
clone size: NA
CDR3 protein: CASSSQVNTEAFF
CDR3 DNA: TGTGCCAGCAGTTCCCAAGTGAACACTGAAGCTTTCTTT

D gene: NA
V gene: TRBV11-2
J gene: TRBJ2-7
clone size: NA
CDR3 protein: CASSLVPRQPYEQYF
CDR3 DNA: TGTGCCAGCAGCTTAGTACCCCGACAGCCCTACGAGCAGTACTTC

D gene: NA
V gene: TRBV2
J gene: TRBJ2-7
clone size: NA
CDR3 protein: CASSVAGSYEQYF
CDR3 DNA: TGTGCCAGCAGTGTGGCGGGTTCCTACGAGCAGTACTTC

D gene: TRBD2
V gene: TRBV14
J gene: TRBJ2-5
clone size: once
CDR3 protein: CASSRSGGGSKKTQYF
CDR3 DNA: TGTGCCAGCAGCCGCAGCGGGGGGGGCAGCAAGAAGACCCAGTACTTC

D gene: NA
V gene: TRBV4-1
J gene: TRBJ1-4
clone size: once
CDR3 protein: CASSQEGWRTNEKLFF
CDR3 DNA: TGCGCCAGCAGCCAAGAGGGGTGGAGAACTAATGAAAAACTGTTTTTT

D gene: TRBD2
V gene: TRBV18
J gene: TRBJ2-2
clone size: NA
CDR3 protein: CASSRELAGAAGELFF
CDR3 DNA: TGTGCCAGCTCACGAGAACTAGCGGGAGCGGCCGGGGAGCTGTTTTTT

D gene: NA
V gene: TRBV5-8
J gene: TRBJ1-2
clone size: NA
CDR3 protein: CASSLSGRSVYTF
CDR3 DNA: TGTGCCAGCAGCTTGTCCGGGCGGTCGGTCTACACCTTC

D gene: NA
V gene: TRBV18
J gene: TRBJ2-7
clone size: NA
CDR3 protein: CASSPQRLDFSEQYF
CDR3 DNA: TGTGCCAGCTCACCACAGCGTCTAGATTTTTCCGAGCAGTACTTC

D gene: TRBD2
V gene: TRBV5-4
J gene: TRBJ2-3
clone size: NA
CDR3 protein: CASSLGTSRTTDTQYF
CDR3 DNA: TGTGCCAGCAGCTTAGGGACTAGCAGAACCACAGATACGCAGTATTTT

D gene: TRBD1
V gene: TRBV9
J gene: TRBJ2-3
clone size: NA
CDR3 protein: CASSETGFGDTQYF
CDR3 DNA: TGTGCCAGCAGCGAGACAGGGTTCGGAGATACGCAGTATTTT

D gene: NA
V gene: TRBV18
J gene: TRBJ1-4
clone size: NA
CDR3 protein: CASSPREMANEKLFF
CDR3 DNA: TGTGCCAGCTCACCACGGGAAATGGCTAATGAAAAACTGTTTTTT

D gene: TRBD1
V gene: TRBV19
J gene: TRBJ2-7
clone size: NA
CDR3 protein: CASSTPGQGSYEQYF
CDR3 DNA: TGTGCCAGTAGCACTCCGGGACAGGGGAGTTACGAGCAGTACTTC

D gene: NA
V gene: TRBV5-8
J gene: TRBJ1-1
clone size: NA
CDR3 protein: CASSLWLNTEAFF
CDR3 DNA: TGTGCCAGCAGCTTGTGGCTGAACACTGAAGCTTTCTTT

D gene: NA
V gene: TRBV5-8
J gene: TRBJ1-6
clone size: NA
CDR3 protein: CASSREGISSSYNSPLHF
CDR3 DNA: TGTGCCAGCAGCCGTGAAGGGATATCGAGCTCCTATAATTCACCCCTCCACTTT

D gene: TRBD2
V gene: TRBV2
J gene: TRBJ2-7
clone size: NA
CDR3 protein: CASSPLAGPGEQYF
CDR3 DNA: TGTGCCAGCAGCCCCCTAGCGGGTCCGGGGGAGCAGTACTTC

D gene: TRBD1
V gene: TRBV28
J gene: TRBJ1-5
clone size: NA
CDR3 protein: CASSLFPSRLRDRGSNQPQHF
CDR3 DNA: TGTGCCAGCAGTTTATTTCCTTCCCGACTCCGGGACAGGGGAAGCAATCAGCCCCAGCATTTT

D gene: TRBD1
V gene: TRBV10-3
J gene: TRBJ1-2
clone size: NA
CDR3 protein: CAILARDSRNYGYTF
CDR3 DNA: TGTGCCATCCTTGCGCGGGACAGCAGAAACTATGGCTACACCTTC

D gene: TRBD2
V gene: TRBV5-1
J gene: TRBJ2-7
clone size: NA
CDR3 protein: CASTIVPTSGEQYF
CDR3 DNA: TGCGCCAGCACTATTGTCCCGACTAGCGGAGAGCAGTACTTC

D gene: NA
V gene: TRBV27
J gene: TRBJ2-3
clone size: NA
CDR3 protein: CASSLQGPPTDTQYF
CDR3 DNA: TGTGCCAGCAGTTTACAGGGCCCCCCCACAGATACGCAGTATTTT

D gene: TRBD2
V gene: TRBV5-1
J gene: TRBJ2-4
clone size: NA
CDR3 protein: CASSLTGGANIQYF
CDR3 DNA: TGCGCCAGCAGCTTGACCGGGGGGGCGAACATTCAGTACTTC

D gene: TRBD1
V gene: TRBV19
J gene: TRBJ1-5
clone size: few
CDR3 protein: CASSIQDRGYQPQHF
CDR3 DNA: TGTGCCAGTAGTATCCAGGACAGGGGTTATCAGCCCCAGCATTTT

D gene: TRBD2
V gene: TRBV5-1
J gene: TRBJ2-3
clone size: NA
CDR3 protein: CASSLNSGSTDTQYF
CDR3 DNA: TGCGCCAGCAGCTTGAATAGCGGGAGCACAGATACGCAGTATTTT

D gene: TRBD2
V gene: TRBV27
J gene: TRBJ2-5
clone size: NA
CDR3 protein: CASSRGVGRETQYF
CDR3 DNA: TGTGCCAGCTCCCGGGGGGTAGGCCGGGAGACCCAGTACTTC

D gene: TRBD1
V gene: TRBV6-6
J gene: TRBJ2-5
clone size: NA
CDR3 protein: CASNQTGTRKETQYF
CDR3 DNA: TGTGCCAGCAACCAGACAGGGACAAGAAAAGAGACCCAGTACTTC

D gene: NA
V gene: TRBV5-1
J gene: TRBJ2-6
clone size: NA
CDR3 protein: CASSLGGVGANVLTF
CDR3 DNA: TGCGCCAGCAGCTTGGGTGGGGTCGGGGCCAACGTCCTGACTTTC

D gene: NA
V gene: TRBV25-1
J gene: TRBJ2-7
clone size: NA
CDR3 protein: CASSPAGRAYEQYF
CDR3 DNA: TGTGCCAGCAGTCCCGCCGGCAGGGCCTACGAGCAGTACTTC